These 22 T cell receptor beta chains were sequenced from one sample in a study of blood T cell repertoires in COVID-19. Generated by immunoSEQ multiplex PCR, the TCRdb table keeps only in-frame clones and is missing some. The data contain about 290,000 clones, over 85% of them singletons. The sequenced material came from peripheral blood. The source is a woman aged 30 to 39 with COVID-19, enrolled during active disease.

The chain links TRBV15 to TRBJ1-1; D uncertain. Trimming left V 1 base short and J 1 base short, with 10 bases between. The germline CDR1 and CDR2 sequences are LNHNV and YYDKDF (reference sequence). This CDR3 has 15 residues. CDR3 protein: CATSRVKQANTEAFF. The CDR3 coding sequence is TGTGCCACCAGCAGAGTGAAGCAGGCGAACACTGAAGCTTTCTTT.

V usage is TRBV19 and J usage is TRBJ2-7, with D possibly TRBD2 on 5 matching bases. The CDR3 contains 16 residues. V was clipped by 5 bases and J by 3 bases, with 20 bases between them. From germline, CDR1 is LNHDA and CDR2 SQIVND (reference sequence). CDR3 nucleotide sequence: TGTGCCAGTAGTCTCTACGACTACTCTGGAGGCTACGAGCAGTACTTC. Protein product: CASSLYDYSGGYEQYF.

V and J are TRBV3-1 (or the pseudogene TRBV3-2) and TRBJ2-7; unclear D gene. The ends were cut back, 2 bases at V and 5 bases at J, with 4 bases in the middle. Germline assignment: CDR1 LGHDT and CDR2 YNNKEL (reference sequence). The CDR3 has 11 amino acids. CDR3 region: CASSQLDEQYF. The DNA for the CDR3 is TGTGCCAGCAGCCAACTTGACGAGCAGTACTTC.

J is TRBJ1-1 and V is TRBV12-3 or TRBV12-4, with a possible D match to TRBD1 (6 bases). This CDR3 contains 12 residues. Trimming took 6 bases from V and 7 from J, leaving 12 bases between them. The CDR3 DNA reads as TGTGCCAGCAGCCAAAGGACAGTTGAAGCTTTCTTT. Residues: CASSQRTVEAFF.

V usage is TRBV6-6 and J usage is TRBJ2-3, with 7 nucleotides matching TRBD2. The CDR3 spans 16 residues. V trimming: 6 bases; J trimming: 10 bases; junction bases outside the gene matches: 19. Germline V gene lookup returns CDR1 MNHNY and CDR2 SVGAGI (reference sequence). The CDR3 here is CASSKTAGTKQGAQYF. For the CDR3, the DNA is TGTGCCAGCAGCAAGACAGCCGGGACTAAGCAAGGTGCGCAGTATTTT.

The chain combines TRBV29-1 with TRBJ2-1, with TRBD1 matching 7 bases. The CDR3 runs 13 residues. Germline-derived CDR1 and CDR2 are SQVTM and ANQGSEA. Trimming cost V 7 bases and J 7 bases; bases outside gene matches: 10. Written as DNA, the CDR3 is TGCAGCGCTATTTACAGGGGTCCAAATGAGCAGTTCTTC. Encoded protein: CSAIYRGPNEQFF.

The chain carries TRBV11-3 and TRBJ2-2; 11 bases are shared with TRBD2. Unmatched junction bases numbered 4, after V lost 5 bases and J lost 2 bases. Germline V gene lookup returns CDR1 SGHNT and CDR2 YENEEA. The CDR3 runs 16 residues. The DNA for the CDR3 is TGTGCCAGCAGCCATCTAGCGGGGGGTAACACCGGGGAGCTGTTTTTT. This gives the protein CASSHLAGGNTGELFF.

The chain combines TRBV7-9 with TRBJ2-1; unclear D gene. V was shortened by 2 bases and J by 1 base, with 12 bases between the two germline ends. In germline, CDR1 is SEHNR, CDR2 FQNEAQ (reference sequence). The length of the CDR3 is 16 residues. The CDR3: CASSLSGQISYNEQFF. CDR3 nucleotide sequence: TGTGCCAGCAGCTTATCTGGCCAAATATCCTACAATGAGCAGTTCTTC.

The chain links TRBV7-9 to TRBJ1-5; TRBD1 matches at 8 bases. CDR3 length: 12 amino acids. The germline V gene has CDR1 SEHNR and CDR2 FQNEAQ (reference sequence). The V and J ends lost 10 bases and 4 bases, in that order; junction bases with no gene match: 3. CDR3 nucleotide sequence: TGTGCCATCCGGACAGGGAATCAGCCCCAGCATTTT. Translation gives CAIRTGNQPQHF.

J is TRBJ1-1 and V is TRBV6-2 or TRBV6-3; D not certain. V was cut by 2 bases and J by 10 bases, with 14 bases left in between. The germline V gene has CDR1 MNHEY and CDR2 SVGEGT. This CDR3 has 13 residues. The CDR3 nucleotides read TGTGCCAGCAGTTACGATCCGAGACGAGGAGCTTTCTTT. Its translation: CASSYDPRRGAFF.

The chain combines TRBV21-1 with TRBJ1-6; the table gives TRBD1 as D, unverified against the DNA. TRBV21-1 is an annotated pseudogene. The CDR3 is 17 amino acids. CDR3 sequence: CASSPQGVLVYNSPLHF. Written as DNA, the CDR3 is TGTGCCAGCAGCCCCCAGGGGGTCCTCGTCTATAATTCACCCCTCCACTTT.

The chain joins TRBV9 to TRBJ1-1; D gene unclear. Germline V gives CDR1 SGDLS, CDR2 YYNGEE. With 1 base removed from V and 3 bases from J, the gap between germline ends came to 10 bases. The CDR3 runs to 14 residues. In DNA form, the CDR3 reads TGTGCCAGCAGCGTACAATTCTCGGACACTGAAGCTTTCTTT. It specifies CASSVQFSDTEAFF.

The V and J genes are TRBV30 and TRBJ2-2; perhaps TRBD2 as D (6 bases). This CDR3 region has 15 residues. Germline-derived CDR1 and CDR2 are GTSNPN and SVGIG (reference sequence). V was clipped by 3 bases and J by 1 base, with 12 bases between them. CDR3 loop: CAWSSGSLNTGELFF. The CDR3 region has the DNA TGTGCCTGGAGCAGCGGGTCACTGAACACCGGGGAGCTGTTTTTT.

This CDR3 reads CASSFGRQGWNTIYF. The CDR3 coding sequence is TGTGCCAGCAGCTTCGGGCGGCAGGGGTGGAACACCATATATTTT. The genes are TRBV13 and TRBJ1-3, with a tentative D call TRBD1 (6 bases). The germline CDR1 and CDR2 sequences are PRHDT and FYEKMQ (reference sequence). This CDR3 spans 15 amino acids. V was trimmed by 3 bases and J by 7 bases, leaving 16 bases between them.

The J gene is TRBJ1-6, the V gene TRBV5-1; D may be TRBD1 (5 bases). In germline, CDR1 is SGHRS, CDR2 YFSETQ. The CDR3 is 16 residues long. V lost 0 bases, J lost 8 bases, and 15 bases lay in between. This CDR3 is CASSLAGGRVDSPLHF. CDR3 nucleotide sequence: TGCGCCAGCAGCTTGGCGGGGGGAAGGGTTGATTCACCCCTCCACTTT. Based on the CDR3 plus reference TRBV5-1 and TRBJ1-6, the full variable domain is KAGVTQTPRYLIKTRGQQVTLSCSPISGHRSVSWYQQTPGQGLQFLFEYFSETQRNKGNFPGRFSGRQFSNSRSEMNVSTLELGDSALYLCASSLAGGRVDSPLHFGNGTRLTVT.

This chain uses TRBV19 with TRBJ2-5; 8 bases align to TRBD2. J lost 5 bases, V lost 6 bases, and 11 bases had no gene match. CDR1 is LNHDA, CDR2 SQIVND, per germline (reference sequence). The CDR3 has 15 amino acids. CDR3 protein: CASRKTGGARETQYF. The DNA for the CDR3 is TGTGCCAGTAGGAAGACCGGGGGGGCTAGGGAGACCCAGTACTTC.

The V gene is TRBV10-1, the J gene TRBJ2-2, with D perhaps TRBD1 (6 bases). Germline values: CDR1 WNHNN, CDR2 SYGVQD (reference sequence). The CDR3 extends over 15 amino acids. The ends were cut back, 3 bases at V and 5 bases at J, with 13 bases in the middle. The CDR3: CASSEWARGTGELFF. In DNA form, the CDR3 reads TGCGCCAGCAGTGAATGGGCCAGGGGTACCGGGGAGCTGTTTTTT.

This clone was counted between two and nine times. CDR3 DNA: TGCGCCAGCAGCTCGGACCCACAGGCCAGGGAGCAGTTCTTC. This codes for CASSSDPQAREQFF. The rearrangement joins TRBV5-1 to TRBJ2-1, with D possibly TRBD1 on 5 matching bases. There are 14 residues in the CDR3. V lost 3 bases and J lost 10, with 17 bases in between. CDR1 SGHRS and CDR2 YFSETQ come from the germline V gene.

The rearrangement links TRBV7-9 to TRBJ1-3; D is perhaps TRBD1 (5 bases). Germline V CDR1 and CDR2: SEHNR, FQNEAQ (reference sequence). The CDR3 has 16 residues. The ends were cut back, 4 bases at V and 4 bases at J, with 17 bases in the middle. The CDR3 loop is CASSSAGRVHGNTIYF. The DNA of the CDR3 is TGTGCCAGCAGCTCCGCCGGCAGGGTTCACGGAAACACCATATATTTT.

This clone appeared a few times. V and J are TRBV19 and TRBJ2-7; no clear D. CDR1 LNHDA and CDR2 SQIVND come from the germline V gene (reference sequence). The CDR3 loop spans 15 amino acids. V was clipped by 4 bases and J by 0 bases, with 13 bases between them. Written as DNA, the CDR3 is TGTGCCAGTAGTAACCTGCGGCCTAGCTCCTACGAGCAGTACTTC. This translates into CASSNLRPSSYEQYF. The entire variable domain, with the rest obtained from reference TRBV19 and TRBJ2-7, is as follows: DGGITQSPKYLFRKEGQNVTLSCEQNLNHDAMYWYRQDPGQGLRLIYYSQIVNDFQKGDIAEGYSVSREKKESFPLTVTSAQKNPTAFYLCASSNLRPSSYEQYFGPGTRLTVT.

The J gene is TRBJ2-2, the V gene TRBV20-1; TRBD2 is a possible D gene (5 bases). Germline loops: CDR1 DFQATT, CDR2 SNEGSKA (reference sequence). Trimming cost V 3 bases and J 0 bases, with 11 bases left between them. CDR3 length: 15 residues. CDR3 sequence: CSASWEPANTGELFF. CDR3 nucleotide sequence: TGCAGTGCTAGTTGGGAGCCCGCGAACACCGGGGAGCTGTTTTTT.

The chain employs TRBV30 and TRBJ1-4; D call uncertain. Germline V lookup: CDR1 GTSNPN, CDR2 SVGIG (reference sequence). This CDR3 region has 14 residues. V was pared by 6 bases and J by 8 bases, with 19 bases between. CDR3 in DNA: TGTGCCTGCAGCGTAGGGAGGTTTTCGGAAAAACTGTTTTTT. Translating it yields CACSVGRFSEKLFF.